The 25 T cell receptor beta chains below come from one sample, sequenced in a study of response to subunit inactivated influenza vaccine. From the RT-PCR reads, TCRdb called clonotypes with MiXCR, one entry per CDR3 protein. The sample yields around 570,000 distinct CDR3 sequences, around 11% seen once. This sample also appeared in a second study, on T cells expressing NK-cell markers. That work adds: UMIs accompanied the 5'RACE template switching by which TCR beta cDNA was made.

This specimen consisted of PBMCs from blood, obtained on the day of vaccination. These receptors all stem from a man between 45 and 60 years old who received an inactivated influenza vaccine.

The chain has TRBV5-1 and TRBJ1-6; a possible D gene is TRBD1 (6 bases). Germline V gene data show CDR1 as SGHRS and CDR2 as YFSETQ. This CDR3 has 18 residues. Trimming pared 1 base from V and 5 bases from J, leaving 19 bases between. CDR3 sequence reads: CASSLNYGGLRDNSPLHF. The CDR3 DNA reads TGCGCCAGCAGCTTGAATTACGGGGGCTTGAGGGATAATTCACCCCTCCACTTT.

Only a few counts were recorded for this clonotype. CDR3 protein: CSVGLGGTDTQYF. The CDR3 region has the DNA TGCAGCGTTGGACTAGGGGGTACAGATACGCAGTATTTT. This chain connects TRBV29-1 to TRBJ2-3, with D perhaps being TRBD1 or TRBD2 (6 bases each). Germline V lookup: CDR1 SQVTM, CDR2 ANQGSEA. Trimming removed 4 bases at V and 3 bases at J, with 11 bases between. This CDR3 region has 13 residues.

This clonotype was counted between two and nine times. The rearrangement uses TRBV7-2 and TRBJ1-3, with a weak D call TRBD1 (5 bases). The CDR3 covers 13 residues. CDR1 is SGHTA, CDR2 FQGNSA, per germline. V shed 8 bases and J shed 0 bases, with 8 bases lying between them. DNA of the CDR3: TGTGCCAGCCAGGGAATCTCTGGAAACACCATATATTTT. As protein: CASQGISGNTIYF. The variable domain in full, with the rest retrieved from reference TRBV7-2 and TRBJ1-3, is GAGVSQSPSNKVTEKGKDVELRCDPISGHTALYWYRQSLGQGLEFLIYFQGNSAPDKSGLPSDRFSAERTGGSVSTLTIQRTQQEDSAVYLCASQGISGNTIYFGEGSWLTVV.

This clonotype was counted ten times or more. The rearrangement links TRBV28 to TRBJ2-1; weak D call: TRBD2 (6 bases). Trimming removed 4 bases at V and 6 bases at J, with 10 bases between. The CDR3 is 13 residues long. From germline, CDR1 is MDHEN and CDR2 SYDVKM. This CDR3 reads CASSYLSGNEQFF. The CDR3 DNA reads TGTGCCAGCAGTTACCTTAGCGGCAATGAGCAGTTCTTC.

There are a few counts of this clonotype. The chain combines TRBV24-1 with TRBJ2-3; 10 positions match TRBD1. Looked up from germline, CDR1 is KGHDR and CDR2 is SFDVKD. The CDR3 runs 16 residues. V lost 3 bases, J lost 4 bases, and 6 bases stayed unmatched. CDR3 sequence (DNA): TGTGCCACCAGTGATACCCGGGACAGGGGAGCAGATACGCAGTATTTT. It specifies CATSDTRDRGADTQYF.

In this sample, this clonotype turned up a few times. The CDR3 bases are TGTGCCAGCAGTTTAACCGGGACAGGGACGGAGACCCAGTACTTC. It codes for CASSLTGTGTETQYF. This chain uses TRBV12-3 or TRBV12-4 with TRBJ2-5; 9 bases are shared with TRBD1. The CDR3 loop spans 15 amino acids. V lost 2 bases and J lost 5; bases outside the gene matches: 6.

This clonotype was picked up a small number of times. The rearrangement links TRBV5-1 to TRBJ2-5; D gene uncertain. The CDR3 is made up of 13 amino acids. Trimming took 3 bases from V and 7 from J, leaving 13 bases between them. From germline, CDR1 is SGHRS and CDR2 YFSETQ. The CDR3 spells CASSYEAYGTQYF. CDR3 bases: TGCGCCAGCAGCTACGAAGCCTATGGGACCCAGTACTTC.

V is TRBV20-1 and J is TRBJ2-4, with TRBD1 identical over 8 bases. Germline values: CDR1 DFQATT, CDR2 SNEGSKA (reference sequence). This CDR3 has 15 amino acids. With V trimmed by 6 bases and J by 3 bases, 10 bases remained unmatched. The CDR3 DNA reads as TGCAGTGCCCGACCGGGACAGGAAAACAAAAACATTCAGTACTTC. Protein: CSARPGQENKNIQYF.

This clonotype was detected only a few times. This chain uses TRBV3-1 with TRBJ2-7; tentative D call: TRBD2 (6 bases). The germline V gene encodes CDR1 LGHDT and CDR2 YNNKEL (reference sequence). This CDR3 spans 13 amino acids. The ends were cut back, 0 bases at V and 6 bases at J, with 9 bases in the middle. CDR3: CASSQDWRGEQYF. DNA for the CDR3: TGTGCCAGCAGCCAAGATTGGAGGGGCGAGCAGTACTTC.

In this sample, this clonotype turned up a few times. The V and J genes are TRBV10-3 and TRBJ1-1; TRBD1 is a possible D gene (5 bases). This CDR3 spans 13 amino acids. Germline loops: CDR1 ENHRY, CDR2 SYGVKD. Trimming stripped 5 bases from V and 2 bases from J, with 9 bases between. DNA of the CDR3: TGTGCCATCAGTTCGACAGACAACACTGAAGCTTTCTTT. This encodes CAISSTDNTEAFF.

V and J are TRBV15 and TRBJ2-1; D is unresolved. The V gene's germline CDR1 is LNHNV and CDR2 YYDKDF (reference sequence). Trimming took 1 base from V and 5 from J, leaving 6 bases between them. This CDR3 comprises 13 residues. DNA for the CDR3: TGTGCCACCAGCAGAGGGTTCAACAATGAGCAGTTCTTC. Translated, it gives CATSRGFNNEQFF.

This clonotype was seen more than once but under ten times. The V and J genes are TRBV6-5 and TRBJ1-1; 7 positions agree with TRBD1. Trimming at V came to 4 bases and at J to 0 bases, leaving 5 bases not matched to a gene. CDR3 length equals 15 residues. The V gene's germline CDR1 is MNHEY and CDR2 SVGAGI. CDR3 bases: TGTGCCAGCAGTTCTCCGGGACAGTTGAACACTGAAGCTTTCTTT. Amino acids: CASSSPGQLNTEAFF.

This clonotype appeared many times. This chain joins TRBV20-1 and TRBJ2-7; D perhaps matches TRBD1 (5 bases). The CDR3 loop spans 12 amino acids. Trimming left V 5 bases short and J 3 bases short, with 11 bases between. Germline values: CDR1 DFQATT, CDR2 SNEGSKA (reference sequence). The CDR3: CSALQGSYEQYF. The CDR3, as DNA: TGCAGTGCTCTTCAGGGTAGCTACGAGCAGTACTTC.

The genes are TRBV7-2 and TRBJ2-5, with D unresolved. Germline assignment: CDR1 SGHTA and CDR2 FQGNSA. CDR3 size: 13 residues. The ends were cut back, 5 bases at V and 7 bases at J, with 14 bases in the middle. CDR3 coding DNA: TGTGCCAGCAGCGAACAATACTGGGGGACCCAGTACTTC. Translated: CASSEQYWGTQYF.

This clonotype has only a few counts. The V call is TRBV7-2, the J call TRBJ2-2; D is undetermined. The ends were cut back, 0 bases at V and 0 bases at J, with 11 bases in the middle. The CDR3 runs to 17 residues. Germline CDR1 and CDR2: SGHTA and FQGNSA. The CDR3 protein is CASSLARSGANTGELFF. CDR3 DNA: TGTGCCAGCAGCTTAGCGCGGAGTGGTGCGAACACCGGGGAGCTGTTTTTT.

In this sample, this clonotype turned up a few times. The chain links TRBV29-1 to TRBJ1-2; possibly TRBD1 for D (5 bases). Trimming shortened V by 6 bases and J by 4 bases, and 24 bases separated the two germline ends. This CDR3 has 16 amino acids. Germline CDR1 and CDR2: SQVTM and ANQGSEA. The CDR3 DNA reads TGCAGCGTCCCGAGCGCTCCGGGGGAGGGTGGCTATGGCTACACCTTC. Amino acid sequence: CSVPSAPGEGGYGYTF.

This clonotype has at least ten counts. The chain couples TRBV5-1 to TRBJ2-5, with D tentatively TRBD2 (5 bases). The ends were cut back, 0 bases at V and 5 bases at J, with 14 bases in the middle. CDR3 length: 15 amino acids. The V gene's germline CDR1 is SGHRS and CDR2 YFSETQ. CDR3 sequence (DNA): TGCGCCAGCAGCTTGGATCGGGGATTTCGGGAGACCCAGTACTTC. Translation: CASSLDRGFRETQYF.

Concerning this clonotype itself: Sequence at one end of the junction differs from germline and may be a read error. The chain is built from TRBV7-2 and TRBJ2-3, with 12 positions matching TRBD2. The CDR3 loop spans 16 amino acids. Germline CDR1 is SGHTA and CDR2 is FQGNSA. CDR3 coding DNA: TGTGCCAGCAGCTCGCGACTAGCGGGAGAGACAGATACCCAGTATTTT. It yields the protein CASSSRLAGETDTQYF.

This chain links TRBV6-6 with TRBJ1-2; D gene unclear. Trimming pared 6 bases from V and 0 bases from J, leaving 8 bases between. Germline values: CDR1 MNHNY, CDR2 SVGAGI (reference sequence). There are 13 residues in the CDR3. The CDR3 nucleotides read TGTGCCAGCAGCTCGGAAACTAACTATGGCTACACCTTC. Encoded protein: CASSSETNYGYTF.

This chain uses TRBV12-3 or TRBV12-4 with TRBJ2-7, with D possibly being TRBD1 (6 bases). Trimming removed 6 bases from V and 2 bases from J, with 11 bases in between. This CDR3 contains 13 residues. For the CDR3, the DNA is TGTGCCAGCAGGTTGACAGGAACCTACGAGCAGTACTTC. Protein product: CASRLTGTYEQYF.

The chain has TRBV6-2 or TRBV6-3 and TRBJ2-4; 7 bases agree with TRBD1. With 3 bases clipped from V and 3 bases from J, the junction kept 17 bases outside the gene matches. This CDR3 is built from 19 residues. From germline, CDR1 is MNHEY and CDR2 SVGEGT. In nucleotides, the CDR3 is TGTGCCAGCAGTTATCCTATAAGCCTTGACAGGGACGGCAAAAACATTCAGTACTTC. The encoded protein is CASSYPISLDRDGKNIQYF.

This clonotype was found a few times. The genes are TRBV11-2 and TRBJ1-2; TRBD1 is a possible D gene (5 bases). Trimming took off 3 bases at V and 5 bases at J, with 13 bases between the two ends. The CDR3 is made up of 14 amino acids. Germline V gene sequence: CDR1 SGHAT, CDR2 FQNNGV. The CDR3 loop reads CASSLEPTAYGYTF. CDR3 bases: TGTGCCAGCAGCTTGGAGCCGACAGCTTATGGCTACACCTTC. The variable domain in full, completed from reference TRBV11-2 and TRBJ1-2, reads EAGVAQSPRYKIIEKRQSVAFWCNPISGHATLYWYQQILGQGPKLLIQFQNNGVVDDSQLPKDRFSAERLKGVDSTLKIQPAKLEDSAVYLCASSLEPTAYGYTFGSGTRLTVV.

This clonotype was found a few times. The rearrangement joins TRBV10-3 to TRBJ1-1, with D perhaps TRBD1 (5 bases). Germline assignment: CDR1 ENHRY and CDR2 SYGVKD. The CDR3 sequence is 13 residues long. Trimming stripped 0 bases from V and 11 bases from J, with 13 bases between. This CDR3 reads CAISESRDAYAFF. The CDR3 DNA reads as TGTGCCATCAGTGAGTCGAGGGACGCGTACGCTTTCTTT.

This clonotype was picked up many times. The gene calls are TRBV27 and TRBJ2-1, with a tentative D call TRBD2 (6 bases). This CDR3 is built from 14 residues. Trimming cost V 6 bases and J 4 bases, with 13 bases left between them. CDR1 and CDR2 from the germline V gene are MNHEY and SMNVEV (reference sequence). The CDR3 DNA sequence: TGTGCCAGCAGAAGGGACTTGGGGTACAATGAGCAGTTCTTC. This translates into CASRRDLGYNEQFF.

This clonotype was seen repeatedly, ten times or more. The genes are TRBV4-3 and TRBJ1-5; tentatively, D is TRBD1 (6 bases). The CDR3 has 16 residues. V dropped 1 base and J dropped 2 bases, with 12 bases sitting between them. Germline CDR1 LGHNA, CDR2 YSLEER. The CDR3 spells CASSQGTGTGNQPQHF. CDR3 sequence (DNA): TGCGCCAGCAGCCAAGGCACAGGGACGGGCAATCAGCCCCAGCATTTT.